The rows below give T cell receptor beta chains drawn from one sample of a study of CD8 T cells in Susac syndrome. Using its own MiXCR run on the immunoSEQ multiplex PCR reads, TCRdb lists one record per CDR3 protein. The repertoire includes roughly 130,000 distinct CDR3 sequences, about 95% of them detected once, and approximately 0.12% sits in the top ten. Source material: CD4+ T cells from PBMCs. Source of these receptors: a human donor in good health. CDR3s include the opening cysteine and the closing phenylalanine or tryptophan. Fields, in order: D gene, CDR3 length, J gene, V gene, CDR3 DNA, CDR3 protein. A D gene is named only where the DNA matches it firmly.

TRBD2	16	TRBJ2-3	TRBV27	TGTGCCAGCAGTTTATCGGGGGGGCTAGCGGGAGCTAATGAGTATTTT	CASSLSGGLAGANEYF
TRBD1	17	TRBJ1-3	TRBV3-1	TGTGCCAGCAGCCAAGGGACAGGGTCGGTTCCTGGAAACACCATATATTTT	CASSQGTGSVPGNTIYF
TRBD1	16	TRBJ1-1	TRBV3-1	TGTGCCAGCAGCCAAAGAGGACAGGGGTCGAACACTGAAGCTTTCTTT	CASSQRGQGSNTEAFF
TRBD2	15	TRBJ2-7	TRBV12-3/TRBV12-4	TGTGCCAGCAGTTCTCCTAGCGGGACGTCCTACGAGCAGTACTTC	CASSSPSGTSYEQYF
TRBD1	16	TRBJ2-7	TRBV24-1	TGTGCCACCAGTGATACTCCGGGACAGGGGAAGGACGAGCAGTACTTC	CATSDTPGQGKDEQYF
.	15	TRBJ2-7	TRBV9	TGTGCCAGCAGCGTAGTGGCGGACCCCGCCTACGAGCAGTACTTC	CASSVVADPAYEQYF
TRBD1	13	TRBJ1-2	TRBV2	TGTGCCAGCAGTTCCACAGGGGACTATGGCTACACCTTC	CASSSTGDYGYTF
TRBD1	14	TRBJ1-2	TRBV5-1	TGCGCCAGCAGGCCGGGACAGGGTAACTATGGCTACACCTTC	CASRPGQGNYGYTF
.	13	TRBJ1-1	TRBV12-5	TGTGCTAGTGGTTTGGGGGGCGGCACTGAAGCTTTCTTT	CASGLGGGTEAFF
TRBD2	14	TRBJ2-4	TRBV12-3/TRBV12-4	TGTGCCAGCAATCCGGGACTAGCGGTAAACATTCAGTACTTC	CASNPGLAVNIQYF
TRBD2	16	TRBJ2-1	TRBV5-1	TGCGCCAGCAGCTCCTGGACTAGCGTAAACTACAATGAGCAGTTCTTC	CASSSWTSVNYNEQFF
TRBD1	15	TRBJ1-4	TRBV27	TGTGCCAGCAGTGGGACAGGGGGCGTGAGTGAAAAACTGTTTTTT	CASSGTGGVSEKLFF
.	13	TRBJ2-2	TRBV4-2	TGTGCCAGTGGGGGAGGAAACACCGGGGAGCTGTTTTTT	CASGGGNTGELFF
.	15	TRBJ2-7	TRBV7-2	TGTGCCAGCAGCTTAGCTGAGTGGAAAACCTACGAGCAGTACTTC	CASSLAEWKTYEQYF
TRBD2	18	TRBJ2-3	TRBV7-9	TGTGCCAGCAGCTCTCTAGCGGGTCTGGCGGGAGACACAGATACGCAGTATTTT	CASSSLAGLAGDTDTQYF
TRBD1	14	TRBJ1-1	TRBV3-1	TGTGCCAGCACCCCCCGGACAGGCGATGTCGAAGCTTTCTTT	CASTPRTGDVEAFF
TRBD2	15	TRBJ2-5	TRBV9	TGTGCCAGCAGCGTAGCCCCAGATAGCGGGGAGACCCAGTACTTC	CASSVAPDSGETQYF
.	13	TRBJ1-1	TRBV7-9	TGTGCCAGCAGCTTAGGCACGAGAAGTGAAGCTTTCTTT	CASSLGTRSEAFF
.	15	TRBJ2-6	TRBV12-3/TRBV12-4	TGTGCCAGCAGTTTCGTCCTCTCTGGGGCCAACGTCCTGACTTTC	CASSFVLSGANVLTF
TRBD1	14	TRBJ1-3	TRBV3-1	TGTGCCAGCCGGACAGGGGTAGGAGGAAACACCATATATTTT	CASRTGVGGNTIYF